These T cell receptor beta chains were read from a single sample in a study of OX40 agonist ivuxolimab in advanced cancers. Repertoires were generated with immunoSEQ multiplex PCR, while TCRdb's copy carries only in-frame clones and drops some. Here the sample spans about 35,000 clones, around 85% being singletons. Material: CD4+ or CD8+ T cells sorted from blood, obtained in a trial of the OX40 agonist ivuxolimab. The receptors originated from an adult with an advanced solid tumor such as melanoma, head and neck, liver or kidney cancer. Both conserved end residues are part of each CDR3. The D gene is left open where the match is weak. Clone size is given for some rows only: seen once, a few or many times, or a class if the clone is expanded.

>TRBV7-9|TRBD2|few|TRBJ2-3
CASSGRVAGAADTQYF
TGTGCCAGCAGCGGCAGGGTAGCGGGAGCCGCAGATACGCAGTATTTT
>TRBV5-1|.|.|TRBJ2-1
CASSLERFSYNEQFF
TGCGCCAGCAGCTTGGAACGTTTCTCCTACAATGAGCAGTTCTTC
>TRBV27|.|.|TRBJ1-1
CASSLLGQANTEAFF
TGTGCCAGCAGTTTATTAGGTCAGGCGAACACTGAAGCTTTCTTT
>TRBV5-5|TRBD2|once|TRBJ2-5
CASSFFPGGGQETQYF
TGTGCCAGCAGCTTCTTTCCGGGAGGTGGTCAAGAGACCCAGTACTTC
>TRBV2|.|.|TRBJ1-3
CASSDTADSTGNTIYF
TGTGCCAGCAGTGATACGGCGGACAGTACTGGAAACACCATATATTTT
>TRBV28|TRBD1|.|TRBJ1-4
CASSPVTGGDEKLFF
TGTGCCAGCAGTCCTGTAACAGGGGGCGACGAAAAACTGTTTTTT
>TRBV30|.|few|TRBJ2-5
CAWSPLGLQETQYF
TGTGCCTGGAGTCCCCTGGGGTTACAAGAGACCCAGTACTTC
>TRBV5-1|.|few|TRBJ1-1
CASSWRGAQNTEAFF
TGCGCCAGCAGCTGGAGGGGAGCCCAGAACACTGAAGCTTTCTTT
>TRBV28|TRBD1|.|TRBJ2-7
CATLDRYEQYF
TGTGCCACCTTGGACAGGTACGAGCAGTACTTC
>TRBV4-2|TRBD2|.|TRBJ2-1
CASSQRGGEQFF
TGTGCCAGCAGCCAACGGGGGGGTGAGCAGTTCTTC
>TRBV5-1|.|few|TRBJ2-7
CASSRDGNPYEQYF
TGCGCCAGCAGCCGTGACGGGAATCCCTACGAGCAGTACTTC
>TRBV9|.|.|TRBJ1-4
CASSASGTGEKLFF
TGTGCCAGCAGCGCCTCCGGGACGGGAGAAAAACTGTTTTTT
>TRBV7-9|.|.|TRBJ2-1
CASSVSDVDNEQFF
TGTGCCAGCAGCGTCTCCGACGTCGACAATGAGCAGTTCTTC
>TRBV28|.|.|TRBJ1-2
CASLVSPSGGYTF
TGTGCCAGCCTCGTTTCTCCTTCAGGCGGCTACACCTTC